This T cell receptor (beta chain) stems from a study of T cell repertoires in cytomegalovirus infection (dated by TCRdb to the late 2010s). Concerning the study at large: Donor HLA type was relevant to the analysis, as public TCR beta signatures indicated carriage of CMV infection together with the matching HLA type. Beyond this particular receptor, the publication reports: The ex vivo response was dominated by HLA-C-restricted CMV-specific TCR beta clonotypes, which also provided the single most frequent clonotype in two of eight donors. In both this cohort and an independent cohort of some 350 donors, the cumulative frequency of public TCR beta family members distinguished carriers of CMV infection plus the relevant HLA type.

This clonotype was counted many times. Its antigen is still unknown. Per-base quality was not reported, and no clone a single base away is much larger than it. The CDR3 contains 13 residues, cysteine and phenylalanine counted. The CDR3 DNA has 39 bases and is translated from base 1. Via the germline V gene, CDR1 is SGHVS and CDR2 FQNEAQ. Trimming at the junction amounts to 0 bases on V and 5 bases on J, and the germline ends lie 7 bases apart. The run used an Illumina HiSeq 1500. The public reads were run again by TCRdb, first through fastp at Q25 and then through MiXCR, and only productive beta chains were kept. CDR3 protein sequences are deduplicated, and each keeps its most common genes and DNA. The table for this sample lists some 250,000 distinct CDR3 sequences; approximately 10% of them were counted only once. The top ten hold about 16% of the sample.

Recombination connected TRBV7-8 to TRBJ2-5; TRBD1 is possibly the D segment (5 matching bases). Sequencing was carried out using PBMCs. This TCR derives from a human donor in good health (CMV status not recorded). Some clones in this sample may be carry-over from other donors' samples. The CDR3 is CASSLARVETQYF. The nucleotide sequence reads TGTGCCAGCAGCTTAGCCAGGGTTGAGACCCAGTACTTC.